Listed here are 20 T cell receptor beta chains from one sample, sequenced in a study of cytomegalovirus exposure and HLA in healthy donors. The PCR had 60 Vbeta and 13 Jbeta primers. Produced via immunoSEQ multiplex PCR; TCRdb's table is partial and in-frame only. The sample gives 70,000 to 95,000 clones, less than 65% of which show up once; 4.5% to 5.5% is in the top ten. The sample consisted of PBMCs. These receptors were obtained from a woman aged 25 to 39 in good health and CMV-seropositive.

The chain links TRBV11-2 to TRBJ1-3; D uncertain. In germline, CDR1 is SGHAT, CDR2 FQNNGV. The CDR3 is 16 amino acids. Trimming took off 1 base at V and 0 bases at J, with 10 bases between the two ends. CDR3 sequence (DNA): TGTGCCAGCAGCTTAGGTCCAGGAACCTCTGGAAACACCATATATTTT. It specifies CASSLGPGTSGNTIYF. The full variable domain, rest sourced from reference TRBV11-2 and TRBJ1-3, is EAGVAQSPRYKIIEKRQSVAFWCNPISGHATLYWYQQILGQGPKLLIQFQNNGVVDDSQLPKDRFSAERLKGVDSTLKIQPAKLEDSAVYLCASSLGPGTSGNTIYFGEGSWLTVV.

This rearrangement joins TRBV5-6 to TRBJ1-3, with TRBD1 matching over 7 bases. Germline assignment: CDR1 SGHDT and CDR2 YYEEEE. This CDR3 contains 16 residues. The junction had 5 bases not matched to a gene; V was cut back by 0 bases and J by 2 bases. The CDR3 sequence is CASSLAFQGAGNTIYF. CDR3 in DNA: TGTGCCAGCAGCTTGGCCTTTCAGGGGGCTGGAAACACCATATATTTT.

This clone was counted once. The chain is built from TRBV18 and TRBJ1-4, with 8 positions matching TRBD1. From germline, CDR1 is KGHSH and CDR2 LQKENI. V shed 3 bases and J 7 bases; nucleotides not matched to a gene: 7. The length of the CDR3 is 15 residues. CDR3 DNA sequence: TGTGCCAGCTCACCGGGACAGGCTGGAGGTGAAAAACTGTTTTTT. Translation: CASSPGQAGGEKLFF.

J is TRBJ1-1 and V is TRBV7-6; D unclear. Trimming took off 1 base at V and 1 base at J, with 7 bases between the two ends. The CDR3 length is 14 residues. Germline loops: CDR1 SGHVS, CDR2 FNYEAQ. The CDR3 DNA reads as TGTGCCAGCAGCTTAGGACACCGGAACACTGAAGCTTTCTTT. The encoded protein is CASSLGHRNTEAFF.

The chain couples TRBV2 to TRBJ1-2, with D maybe TRBD1 (5 bases). There are 14 residues in the CDR3. V lost 6 bases and J 2 bases, leaving 13 bases between the germline ends. CDR1 and CDR2 (germline): SNHLY, FYNNEI. The DNA for the CDR3 is TGTGCCAGCAGAATTAGGGGAACAAACTATGGCTACACCTTC. It translates to CASRIRGTNYGYTF.

In nucleotides, the CDR3 is TGCACCAGCAGCCAAGATTGGACAGGGGGGAACACTGAAGCTTTCTTT. Its translation: CTSSQDWTGGNTEAFF. V and J are TRBV1 and TRBJ1-1; the table calls TRBD1, which could not be checked here. TRBV1 represents a pseudogene. The CDR3 runs 16 residues.

V usage is TRBV14 and J usage is TRBJ1-1; a weak D match, TRBD1 (5 bases). V gave up 3 bases and J gave up 5 bases, with 7 bases separating them. Germline V lookup: CDR1 SGHDN, CDR2 FVKESK. There are 12 residues in the CDR3. The CDR3 region has the DNA TGTGCCAGCAGCCAGGGGGGGACTGAAGCTTTCTTT. Encoded protein: CASSQGGTEAFF.

The chain combines TRBV7-3 with TRBJ2-1, with 8 bases lining up with TRBD1. Germline V lookup: CDR1 SGHTA, CDR2 FQGTGA. The CDR3 runs to 14 residues. V shed 8 bases, J shed 6 bases, and the junction held 9 bases outside the gene matches. CDR3 sequence (DNA): TGTGCCAGCTCTTCCGGACAGGGACCCAATGAGCAGTTCTTC. Its protein is CASSSGQGPNEQFF.

V gene TRBV9 combines with J gene TRBJ2-7; 7 bases fit TRBD2. The CDR3 extends over 14 amino acids. Germline lookup yields CDR1 SGDLS and CDR2 YYNGEE. V lost 3 bases to trimming and J lost 0 bases; unmatched junction nucleotides: 3. The CDR3 DNA reads as TGTGCCAGCAGCGAGCGGGAAAGCTCCTACGAGCAGTACTTC. This translates into CASSERESSYEQYF.

This clone was observed a single time. This rearrangement joins TRBV5-1 to TRBJ2-1; TRBD1 agrees at 7 bases. Germline V lookup: CDR1 SGHRS, CDR2 YFSETQ. V trimming: 6 bases; J trimming: 9 bases; junction bases outside the gene matches: 18. This CDR3 spans 16 amino acids. Here the CDR3 DNA reads TGCGCCAGCAACATCAAAAGACAGGGCCCCACAAGTGAGCAGTTCTTC. Its translation is CASNIKRQGPTSEQFF.

The chain links TRBV7-8 to TRBJ1-3, with 7 bases fitting TRBD1. Trimming removed 5 bases from V and 2 bases from J; junction bases left unmatched: 3. The V gene's germline CDR1 is SGHVS and CDR2 FQNEAQ. The CDR3 length is 14 residues. Here the CDR3 reads CASSRQGAGNTIYF. CDR3 coding DNA: TGTGCCAGCAGCCGACAGGGAGCTGGAAACACCATATATTTT.

The genes are TRBV7-2 and TRBJ1-2, with 7 bases fitting TRBD1. The germline V gene has CDR1 SGHTA and CDR2 FQGNSA. With 4 bases clipped from V and 8 bases from J, the junction kept 7 bases outside the gene matches. This CDR3 is 13 amino acids long. The CDR3 sequence: CASSSTGSVGYTF. Written as DNA, the CDR3 is TGTGCCAGCAGCTCGACAGGGTCGGTCGGCTACACCTTC.

This chain joins TRBV14 and TRBJ1-1; D call uncertain. The CDR3 has 15 amino acids. V was cut by 2 bases and J by 1 base, with 11 bases left in between. Germline V gives CDR1 SGHDN, CDR2 FVKESK. The DNA of the CDR3 is TGTGCCAGCAGCCAATTTCCCGGAGGGAACACTGAAGCTTTCTTT. It is translated as CASSQFPGGNTEAFF.

This sequence joins TRBV30 and TRBJ1-1; D ambiguous. V was cut by 0 bases and J by 7 bases, with 6 bases left in between. From germline, CDR1 is GTSNPN and CDR2 SVGIG (reference sequence). This CDR3 has 11 residues. CDR3 in DNA: TGTGCCTGGAGTGTTGGAGGTGAAGCTTTCTTT. It codes for CAWSVGGEAFF.

The chain joins TRBV6-5 to TRBJ1-2, with D perhaps matching TRBD1 (6 bases). In germline, CDR1 is MNHEY, CDR2 SVGAGI. The CDR3 is 12 amino acids. V was pared by 6 bases and J by 8 bases, with 13 bases between. The CDR3 nucleotides are TGTGCCAGCAGACCAACAGGGAGAGGCTACACCTTC. Translating gives CASRPTGRGYTF.

This clone was observed a handful of times. The chain combines TRBV9 with TRBJ2-3; D uncertain. Trimming pared 0 bases from V and 2 bases from J, leaving 7 bases between. CDR1 and CDR2 from the germline V gene are SGDLS and YYNGEE. The CDR3 has 14 amino acids. CDR3 DNA sequence: TGTGCCAGCAGCGTAGCAGTATTCACAGATACGCAGTATTTT. It specifies CASSVAVFTDTQYF.

By sample fraction, this clone is medium-sized. CDR3 in DNA: TGTGCCAGCAGCTTAGGGGACAGGCGATCCTACGAGCAGTACTTC. The encoded protein is CASSLGDRRSYEQYF. This rearrangement joins TRBV7-8 to TRBJ2-7; 8 bases agree with TRBD1. The germline V gene has CDR1 SGHVS and CDR2 FQNEAQ. V lost 1 base to trimming and J lost 1 base; unmatched junction nucleotides: 3. This CDR3 is built from 15 residues. The whole variable domain, filled in from reference TRBV7-8 and TRBJ2-7, reads GAGVSQSPRYKVAKRGQDVALRCDPISGHVSLFWYQQALGQGPEFLTYFQNEAQLDKSGLPSDRFFAERPEGSVSTLKIQRTQQEDSAVYLCASSLGDRRSYEQYFGPGTRLTVT.

V and J are TRBV25-1 and TRBJ1-2, with 7 bases matching TRBD1. Germline CDR1 MGHDK, CDR2 SYGVNS. The CDR3 sequence is 17 residues long. V trimming: 3 bases; J trimming: 1 base; junction bases outside the gene matches: 11. The chain's CDR3 is CASSDDGAGGHNYGYTF. In DNA, the CDR3 is TGTGCCAGCAGTGATGATGGAGCAGGGGGTCATAACTATGGCTACACCTTC.

This sequence joins TRBV7-3 and TRBJ2-3; D not certain. The CDR3 runs to 14 residues. CDR1 and CDR2 (germline): SGHTA, FQGTGA. Trimming pared 5 bases from V and 0 bases from J, leaving 9 bases between. In DNA, the CDR3 is TGTGCCAGCAGCCGGATCAGGAGCACAGATACGCAGTATTTT. Encoded protein: CASSRIRSTDTQYF. Full variable domain (missing parts from reference TRBV7-3 and TRBJ2-3): GAGVSQTPSNKVTEKGKYVELRCDPISGHTALYWYRQSLGQGPEFLIYFQGTGAADDSGLPNDRFFAVRPEGSVSTLKIQRTERGDSAVYLCASSRIRSTDTQYFGPGTRLTVL.

This chain links TRBV14 with TRBJ2-7; 9 nucleotides match TRBD1. The CDR3 sequence is 15 residues long. Germline lookup yields CDR1 SGHDN and CDR2 FVKESK. V trimming: 4 bases; J trimming: 3 bases; junction bases outside the gene matches: 7. CDR3 region: CASSPNMGQGYEQYF. CDR3 nucleotide sequence: TGTGCCAGCAGCCCGAACATGGGACAGGGCTACGAGCAGTACTTC.